A selection of T cell receptor beta chains follows, all from one sample in a study of T cell changes during pregnancy in multiple sclerosis. Some clones are missing from TCRdb's copy, which holds only in-frame ones; the method was immunoSEQ multiplex PCR. The sample consists of 25,000 to 30,000 clones, under 90% of them appearing once. The material was CD8+ T cells from peripheral blood mononuclear cells, obtained after pregnancy. Receptors originate from a female donor with multiple sclerosis, enrolled in a pregnancy study. Both conserved end residues are part of each CDR3. A D gene is named only where the DNA matches it firmly. Part of the rows lack a size; the others show once, few, many or a class for expanded clones.

D: NA
J: TRBJ1-1
V: TRBV28
size: NA
CDR3: CASSPSGRPTEAFF
DNA: TGTGCCAGCAGTCCATCAGGGAGGCCCACTGAAGCTTTCTTT

D: TRBD1
J: TRBJ1-5
V: TRBV5-5
size: NA
CDR3: CASSLVTGGYNQPQHF
DNA: TGTGCCAGCAGCTTGGTCACAGGGGGATACAATCAGCCCCAGCATTTT

D: NA
J: TRBJ1-1
V: TRBV20-1
size: few
CDR3: CSAIHTPEAFF
DNA: TGCAGTGCTATACATACCCCTGAAGCTTTCTTT

D: NA
J: TRBJ2-1
V: TRBV9
size: NA
CDR3: CASSVGGGSSYNEQFF
DNA: TGTGCCAGCAGCGTAGGAGGAGGGTCCTCCTACAATGAGCAGTTCTTC

D: NA
J: TRBJ2-1
V: TRBV5-4
size: NA
CDR3: CASSARVEYNEQFF
DNA: TGTGCCAGCAGCGCCCGGGTGGAGTACAATGAGCAGTTCTTC

D: TRBD1
J: TRBJ1-6
V: TRBV7-8
size: NA
CDR3: CASSFTGTGGGNSPLHF
DNA: TGTGCCAGCAGCTTTACCGGGACAGGAGGAGGTAATTCACCCCTCCACTTT

D: TRBD2
J: TRBJ2-1
V: TRBV11-3
size: NA
CDR3: CASSSIAGGLNNEQFF
DNA: TGTGCCAGCAGCTCTATAGCGGGGGGGCTTAACAATGAGCAGTTCTTC

D: NA
J: TRBJ1-5
V: TRBV7-2
size: few
CDR3: CASSLGAGFGSNQPQHF
DNA: TGTGCCAGCAGCTTAGGGGCAGGGTTCGGCAGCAATCAGCCCCAGCATTTT

D: NA
J: TRBJ1-3
V: TRBV5-6
size: NA
CDR3: CASSLALQTGRDSGNTIYF
DNA: TGTGCCAGCAGCTTGGCCCTCCAAACAGGGAGGGACTCTGGAAACACCATATATTTT

D: TRBD1
J: TRBJ2-5
V: TRBV18
size: once
CDR3: CASSPAGQGQTQYF
DNA: TGTGCCAGCTCACCCGCGGGACAGGGACAGACCCAGTACTTC

D: NA
J: TRBJ1-2
V: TRBV30
size: NA
CDR3: CAWSVWGGLYGYTF
DNA: TGTGCCTGGAGTGTCTGGGGGGGACTATATGGCTACACCTTC

D: NA
J: TRBJ2-2
V: TRBV27
size: NA
CDR3: CASSPENTGELFF
DNA: TGTGCCAGCAGCCCAGAGAACACCGGGGAGCTGTTTTTT

D: TRBD1
J: TRBJ2-7
V: TRBV5-1
size: once
CDR3: CASSLVQGVFYEQYF
DNA: TGCGCCAGCAGCTTGGTACAGGGGGTGTTCTACGAGCAGTACTTC

D: NA
J: TRBJ2-7
V: TRBV7-9
size: NA
CDR3: CASSRTGDEQYF
DNA: TGTGCCAGCAGCCGGACCGGGGACGAGCAGTACTTC

D: TRBD2
J: TRBJ2-1
V: TRBV2
size: NA
CDR3: CASIWTSGGYNEQFF
DNA: TGTGCCAGCATCTGGACTAGCGGGGGGTACAATGAGCAGTTCTTC

D: NA
J: TRBJ2-7
V: TRBV30
size: NA
CDR3: CAWSVQGYEQYF
DNA: TGTGCCTGGAGTGTGCAGGGCTACGAGCAGTACTTC

D: NA
J: TRBJ1-2
V: TRBV10-1
size: few
CDR3: CASSEGGSYGYTF
DNA: TGCGCCAGCAGTGAGGGAGGGAGCTATGGCTACACCTTC

D: NA
J: TRBJ2-6
V: TRBV28
size: once
CDR3: CASSFEVSGANVLTF
DNA: TGTGCCAGCAGTTTTGAGGTCTCTGGGGCCAACGTCCTGACTTTC

D: NA
J: TRBJ1-5
V: TRBV6-1
size: once
CDR3: CASSEMEGGQPQHF
DNA: TGTGCCAGCAGTGAAATGGAGGGAGGCCAGCCCCAGCATTTT

D: TRBD1
J: TRBJ2-2
V: TRBV7-8
size: NA
CDR3: CASSSSEGADVTGELFF
DNA: TGTGCCAGCAGCTCCTCTGAGGGGGCTGATGTCACCGGGGAGCTGTTTTTT

D: TRBD1
J: TRBJ1-2
V: TRBV9
size: NA
CDR3: CASSYMEGADYGYTF
DNA: TGTGCCAGCAGTTACATGGAGGGGGCGGACTATGGCTACACCTTC

D: NA
J: TRBJ1-1
V: TRBV7-9
size: NA
CDR3: CASSFGGVVSYAFF
DNA: TGTGCCAGCAGCTTTGGGGGCGTGGTGAGTTATGCTTTCTTT

D: NA
J: TRBJ1-5
V: TRBV5-1
size: few
CDR3: CASSLAAEGPQHF
DNA: TGCGCCAGCAGCTTGGCTGCGGAGGGCCCCCAGCATTTT

D: NA
J: TRBJ2-1
V: TRBV9
size: NA
CDR3: CASSGSYNEQFF
DNA: TGTGCCAGCAGCGGTAGCTACAATGAGCAGTTCTTC

D: TRBD2
J: TRBJ2-1
V: TRBV6-4
size: medium-sized
CDR3: CASSEAGGHNEQFF
DNA: TGTGCCAGCAGTGAAGCGGGGGGGCACAATGAGCAGTTCTTC

D: TRBD2
J: TRBJ2-5
V: TRBV6-5
size: NA
CDR3: CASSYGAGEETQYF
DNA: TGTGCCAGCAGTTACGGAGCGGGGGAAGAGACCCAGTACTTC

D: NA
J: TRBJ2-6
V: TRBV7-3
size: NA
CDR3: CASSLQREPSGANVLTF
DNA: TGTGCCAGCAGCCTCCAAAGGGAGCCCTCAGGGGCCAACGTCCTGACTTTC

D: TRBD1
J: TRBJ1-2
V: TRBV27
size: medium-sized
CDR3: CASSLHLGQGGLYGYTF
DNA: TGTGCCAGCAGTCTCCACCTCGGACAGGGGGGATTATATGGCTACACCTTC

D: NA
J: TRBJ1-1
V: TRBV19
size: NA
CDR3: CASSVGNTEAFF
DNA: TGTGCCAGTAGCGTCGGGAACACTGAAGCTTTCTTT

D: TRBD1
J: TRBJ1-4
V: TRBV4-3
size: NA
CDR3: CASSSTLDRGSEKLFF
DNA: TGCGCCAGCAGCTCAACCCTCGACAGGGGTAGTGAAAAACTGTTTTTT

D: NA
J: TRBJ2-1
V: TRBV29-1
size: NA
CDR3: CSATRGTYNEQFF
DNA: TGCAGCGCCACCAGGGGAACCTACAATGAGCAGTTCTTC

D: TRBD1
J: TRBJ2-5
V: TRBV15
size: NA
CDR3: CATSRDYDRGLRETQYF
DNA: TGTGCCACCAGCAGAGATTACGACAGGGGGCTGAGAGAGACCCAGTACTTC